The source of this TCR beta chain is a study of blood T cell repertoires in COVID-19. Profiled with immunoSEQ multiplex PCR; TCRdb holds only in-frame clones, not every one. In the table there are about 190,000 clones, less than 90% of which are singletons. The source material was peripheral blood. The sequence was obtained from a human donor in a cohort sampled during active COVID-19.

CDR3 region: CASSWGGRPTGELFF. The CDR3 coding sequence is TGTGCCAGCAGTTGGGGCGGGAGACCCACCGGGGAGCTGTTTTTT. The rearrangement links TRBV28 to TRBJ2-2, with 7 nucleotides matching TRBD2. The CDR3 has 15 amino acids. V was pared by 4 bases and J by 4 bases, with 6 bases of the junction left unmatched. CDR1 and CDR2 from the germline V gene are MDHEN and SYDVKM.